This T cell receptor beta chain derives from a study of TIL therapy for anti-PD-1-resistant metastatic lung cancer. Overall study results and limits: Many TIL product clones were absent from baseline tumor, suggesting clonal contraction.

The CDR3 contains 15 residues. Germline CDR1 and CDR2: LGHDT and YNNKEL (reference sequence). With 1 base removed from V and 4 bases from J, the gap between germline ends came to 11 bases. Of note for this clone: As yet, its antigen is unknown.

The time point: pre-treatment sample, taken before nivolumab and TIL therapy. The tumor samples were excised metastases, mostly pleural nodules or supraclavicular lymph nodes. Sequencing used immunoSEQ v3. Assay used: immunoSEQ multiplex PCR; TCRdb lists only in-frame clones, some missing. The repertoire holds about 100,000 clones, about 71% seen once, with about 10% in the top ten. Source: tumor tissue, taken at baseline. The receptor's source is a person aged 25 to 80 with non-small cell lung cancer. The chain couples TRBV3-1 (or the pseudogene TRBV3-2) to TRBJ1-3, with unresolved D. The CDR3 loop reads CASSQGGGSGNTIYF. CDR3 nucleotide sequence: TGTGCCAGCAGCCAAGGAGGAGGGTCGGGAAACACCATATATTTT.